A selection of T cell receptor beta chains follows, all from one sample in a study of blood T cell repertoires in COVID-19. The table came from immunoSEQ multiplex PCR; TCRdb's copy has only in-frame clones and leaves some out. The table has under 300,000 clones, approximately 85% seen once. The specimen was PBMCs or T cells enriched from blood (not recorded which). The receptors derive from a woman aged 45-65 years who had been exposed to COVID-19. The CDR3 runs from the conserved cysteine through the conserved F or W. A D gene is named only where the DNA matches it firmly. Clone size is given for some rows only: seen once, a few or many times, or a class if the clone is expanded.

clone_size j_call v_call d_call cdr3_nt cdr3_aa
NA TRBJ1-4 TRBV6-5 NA TGTGCCAGCAGTACTGACAGGTCTGAAAAACTGTTTTTT CASSTDRSEKLFF
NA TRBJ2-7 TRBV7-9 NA TGTGCCAGCAGTTCAAGAGGGCAGAACTCCTACGAGCAGTACTTC CASSSRGQNSYEQYF
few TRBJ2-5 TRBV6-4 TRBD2 TGTGCCAGCAGCGTCGATGGAGCGGGGGGGAAAGAGACCCAGTACTTC CASSVDGAGGKETQYF
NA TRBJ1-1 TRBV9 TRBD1 TGTGCCAGCAGCGCTTCACAGGGGACCACTGAAGCTTTCTTT CASSASQGTTEAFF
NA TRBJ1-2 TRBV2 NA TGTGCCAGCAGTGAACAGACAGTCGGCTATGGCTACACCTTC CASSEQTVGYGYTF
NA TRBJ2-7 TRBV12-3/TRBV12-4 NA TGTGCCAGCAGGACCTCAGAGGGCCACGAGCAGTACTTC CASRTSEGHEQYF
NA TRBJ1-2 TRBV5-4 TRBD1 TGTGCCAGCAGCCGAAGACAGGGAAACTATGGCTACACCTTC CASSRRQGNYGYTF
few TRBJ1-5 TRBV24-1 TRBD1 TGTGCCACCAGTGGGGACAGGGGTGCCGTTCCTTCCAGCAATCAGCCCCAGCATTTT CATSGDRGAVPSSNQPQHF
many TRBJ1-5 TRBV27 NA TGTGCCAGCAGTTTAGGGCAGGGGACCCAGCCCCAGCATTTT CASSLGQGTQPQHF
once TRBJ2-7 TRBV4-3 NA TGCGCCAGCAGCCAAGACTTACTTTTGGAGCAGTACTTC CASSQDLLLEQYF
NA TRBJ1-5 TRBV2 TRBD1 TGTGCCAGCAGTGAAGGGACAGGGGGCGCAGAGCCCCAGCATTTT CASSEGTGGAEPQHF
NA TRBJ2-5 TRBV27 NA TGTGCCAGCAGTAGGACACCACAAGAGACCCAGTACTTC CASSRTPQETQYF
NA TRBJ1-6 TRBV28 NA TGTGCCAGCAGTGACAGGTTTTTTAGCTCCTATAATTCACCCCTCCACTTT CASSDRFFSSYNSPLHF
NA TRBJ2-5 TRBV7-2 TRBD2 TGTGCCAGCAGCTTAAACGGGGGGGTGGAGACCCAGTACTTC CASSLNGGVETQYF
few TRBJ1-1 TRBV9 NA TGTGCCAGCAGCAAAAGGACGGACAAGAACACTGAAGCTTTCTTT CASSKRTDKNTEAFF
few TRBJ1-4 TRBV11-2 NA TGTGCCAGCAGCTTAGATGGGGGCGCAGGGGAAAAACTGTTTTTT CASSLDGGAGEKLFF
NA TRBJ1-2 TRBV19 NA TGTGCCAGTAGCTCGGGAGGGCCCTATGGCTACACCTTC CASSSGGPYGYTF
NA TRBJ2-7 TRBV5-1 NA TGCGCCAGCAAGGGAGAAGCAGTATCCTACGAGCAGTACTTC CASKGEAVSYEQYF
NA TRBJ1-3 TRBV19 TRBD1 TGTGCCAGTAAGAGTGGAGGGGGCTTCTCTGGAAACACCATATATTTT CASKSGGGFSGNTIYF
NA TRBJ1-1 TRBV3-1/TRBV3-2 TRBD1 TGTGCCAGCAGCCAAGGGGGACAGGGGGACACTGAAGCTTTCTTT CASSQGGQGDTEAFF
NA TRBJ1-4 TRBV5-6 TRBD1 TGTGCCAGCAGCGCAGTACAGGGGCGAGCAACTAATGAAAAACTGTTTTTT CASSAVQGRATNEKLFF
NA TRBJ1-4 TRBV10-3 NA TGTGCCATCCAGGGAGGGAGGGATGAAAAACTGTTTTTT CAIQGGRDEKLFF
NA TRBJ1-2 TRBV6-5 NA TGTGCCAGCGTTGAGGGAAGGGACTATGGCTACACCTTC CASVEGRDYGYTF
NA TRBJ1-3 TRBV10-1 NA TGCGCCAGCAGTACAGGGACTGGAAACACCATATATTTT CASSTGTGNTIYF
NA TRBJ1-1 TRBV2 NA TGTGCCAGCAGTGAAAGGACAATGAACACTGAAGCTTTCTTT CASSERTMNTEAFF
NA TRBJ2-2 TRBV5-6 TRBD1 TGTGCCAGCAGCGCTGGACAGGGGACCGGGGAGCTGTTTTTT CASSAGQGTGELFF
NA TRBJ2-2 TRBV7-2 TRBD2 TGTGCCAGCAGCCCCTACCTTAGCGGGGGGACCGGGGAGCTGTTTTTT CASSPYLSGGTGELFF
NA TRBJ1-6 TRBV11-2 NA TGTGCCAGCAGCTTAGAAGTGGAGCATTCACCCCTCCACTTT CASSLEVEHSPLHF
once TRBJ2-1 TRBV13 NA TGTGCCAGCAGCTTAAAGGGGGGGGCCTACGATGAGCAGTTCTTC CASSLKGGAYDEQFF
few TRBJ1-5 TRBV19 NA TGTGCCAGTAGTATAGATCTATCGAGGCGCAATCAGCCCCAGCATTTT CASSIDLSRRNQPQHF
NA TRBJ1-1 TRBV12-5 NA TGTGCTAGTGGGGCCCCAGGGACTGCTTTCTTT CASGAPGTAFF
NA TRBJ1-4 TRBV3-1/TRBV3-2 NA TGTGCCAGCAGCCAAGGACCCACCAGGGAAAAACTGTTTTTT CASSQGPTREKLFF
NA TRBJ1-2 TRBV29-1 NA TGCAGCGTCGTGCAGGGGTGGGCAGGAGGCTACACCTTC CSVVQGWAGGYTF
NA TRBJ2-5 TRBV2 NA TGTGCCAGCAGTTCAAGGGGATGGCAAGAGACCCAGTACTTC CASSSRGWQETQYF
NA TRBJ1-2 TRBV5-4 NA TGTGCCAGCAGCTTGGACTGGTATGGCTACACCTTC CASSLDWYGYTF
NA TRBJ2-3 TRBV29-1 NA TGCAGCGTTGAAGTTGACATCACAGATACGCAGTATTTT CSVEVDITDTQYF
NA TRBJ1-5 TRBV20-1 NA TGCAGTGCTAGTTGGCAGGGCTTCAATCAGCCCCAGCATTTT CSASWQGFNQPQHF